The present entry profiles one T cell receptor (beta chain) with its context. Ten or more counts support this clonotype. This clone's antigen is unknown. One base away there is no much larger clone; base qualities are not given. The study was a case-control design nested within a healthcare worker cohort in London, UK, with weekly nasopharyngeal swab PCR tests and blood sampling. Healthcare workers were recruited between 23 and 31 March 2020, during the week of the UK lockdown, and were followed weekly for up to roughly 15 weeks. This record belongs to a study of early T cells in non-severe SARS-CoV-2 infection (dated by TCRdb to about 2021). Context from the whole study: TCR sequencing used bulk RNA from unsorted whole blood, so alpha and beta chains could not be paired. Results and caveats for the whole study, not just this receptor: VDJdb matching was skewed toward anti-spike CD8 responses, so virus-specific expansions were likely underestimated and private and CD4 specificities were missed.

Library prep was done by 5' RACE. The instrument given in TCRdb is NextSeq 500. In the TCR library protocol, unique molecular identifiers were attached to individual cDNA molecules to correct for PCR bias and sequencing error. TCR alpha and beta chains were both sequenced, and the abundances of alpha and beta sequences in each sample were closely correlated with each other. Processing in the source paper ran as follows. Decombinator V4 was used to annotate TCR sequences for V gene, J gene and CDR3. TCRs were defined as expanded if a significant change between any two time points was detected under a Poisson model with p below 0.0001. TCR abundances were normalised to the total number of TCRs sequenced per sample and were expressed as counts per million. A search of VDJdb, accessed on 1 November 2021, was run for TCRs annotated to CMV, EBV and SARS-CoV-2, with TCRs annotated for multiple antigens excluded. TCRdb itself trimmed the public reads at Q25 with fastp, ran MiXCR and retained productive beta chains. Every CDR3 protein is listed once, alongside the most common genes and DNA of its rows. The V and J calls and clone size come from TCRdb's table, not from the authors' own analysis. Present in this sample are roughly 86,000 distinct CDR3 sequences, roughly 14% of which were seen just once. The ten largest account for approximately 0.54% of the sample.

The source material was whole blood. The sequence came from an adult who was a healthcare worker with PCR-confirmed SARS-CoV-2 infection or an uninfected control (not recorded which).

The nucleotide sequence reads TGTGCCAGCAGCGTAGATTTTGGGACAGGCTACACTGAAGCTTTCTTT. Translated, this is CASSVDFGTGYTEAFF. Here the chain combines TRBV9 and TRBJ1-1; TRBD1 agrees with 8 junctional bases. The CDR3 numbers 16 residues from cysteine through phenylalanine. Only the CDR3 region is kept as DNA, spanning 48 bases read in frame from base 1. CDR1 and CDR2 are read off the germline V gene as SGDLS and YYNGEE. V ends up 0 bases short and J 3 bases short, with an unmatched junction base count of 7. Reference TRBV9 and TRBJ1-1 proteins supply the regions before and after the CDR3; the full variable domain is: DSGVTQTPKHLITATGQRVTLRCSPRSGDLSVYWYQQSLDQGLQFLIQYYNGEERAKGNILERFSAQQFPDLHSELNLSSLELGDSALYFCASSVDFGTGYTEAFFGQGTRLTVV.